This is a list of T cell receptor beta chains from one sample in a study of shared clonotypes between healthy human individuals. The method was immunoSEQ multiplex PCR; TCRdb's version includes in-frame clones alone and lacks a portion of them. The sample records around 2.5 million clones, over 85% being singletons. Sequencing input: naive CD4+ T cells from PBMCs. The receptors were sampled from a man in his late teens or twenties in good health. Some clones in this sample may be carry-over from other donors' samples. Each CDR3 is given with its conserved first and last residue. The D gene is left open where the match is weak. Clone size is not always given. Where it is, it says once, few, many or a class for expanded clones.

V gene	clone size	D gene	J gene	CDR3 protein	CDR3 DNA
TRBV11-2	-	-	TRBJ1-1	CASSLDRTTEAFF	TGTGCCAGCAGCTTAGACAGGACGACTGAAGCTTTCTTT
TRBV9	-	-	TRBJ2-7	CASSARDTYAYEQYF	TGTGCCAGCAGCGCCCGGGACACATACGCCTACGAGCAGTACTTC
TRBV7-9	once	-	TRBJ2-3	CASSSSLEVPDTQYF	TGTGCCAGCAGCTCGAGTTTAGAGGTCCCAGATACGCAGTATTTT
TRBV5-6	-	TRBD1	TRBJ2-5	CASSSTGAKETQYF	TGTGCCAGCAGCTCGACAGGGGCGAAGGAGACCCAGTACTTC
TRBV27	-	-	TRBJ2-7	CASSPIATVSYEQYF	TGTGCCAGCAGTCCAATTGCGACAGTCTCCTACGAGCAGTACTTC
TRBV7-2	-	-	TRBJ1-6	CASSQTWGDSPLHF	TGTGCCAGCAGCCAGACCTGGGGGGATTCACCCCTCCACTTT
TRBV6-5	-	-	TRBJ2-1	CASRRTVSSGEQFF	TGTGCCAGCAGGAGGACAGTCTCTTCGGGTGAGCAGTTCTTC
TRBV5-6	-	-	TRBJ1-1	CASSGVGRDTEAFF	TGTGCCAGCAGCGGGGTGGGGCGGGACACTGAAGCTTTCTTT
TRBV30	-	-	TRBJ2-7	CAWSRDAYEQYF	TGTGCCTGGTCTCGGGACGCCTACGAGCAGTACTTC
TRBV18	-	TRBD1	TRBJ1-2	CASSPNSSGQGAYGYTF	TGTGCCAGCTCACCAAATTCATCGGGACAGGGGGCCTATGGCTACACCTTC
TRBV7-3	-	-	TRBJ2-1	CASSLYPGAGNEQFF	TGTGCCAGCAGCTTATACCCAGGGGCTGGCAATGAGCAGTTCTTC
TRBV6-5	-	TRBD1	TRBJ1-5	CASSRDRGQNQPQHF	TGTGCCAGCAGCCGCGACAGGGGGCAGAATCAGCCCCAGCATTTT
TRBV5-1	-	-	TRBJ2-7	CASSLVVSTYEQYF	TGCGCCAGCAGCTTGGTGGTCTCAACCTACGAGCAGTACTTC
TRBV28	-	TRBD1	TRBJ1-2	CASRRPGQESSYTF	TGTGCCAGCAGGCGCCCGGGACAGGAGTCCAGCTACACCTTC
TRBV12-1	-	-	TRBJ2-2	CASSSGLAGLSGELFF	TGTGCCAGCAGCTCCGGACTAGCGGGACTGAGCGGGGAGCTGTTTTTT
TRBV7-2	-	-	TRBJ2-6	CASSLFRAGANVLTF	TGTGCCAGCAGCTTGTTCAGGGCTGGGGCCAACGTCCTGACTTTC
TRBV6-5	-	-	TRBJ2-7	CASSYSNSPGEQYF	TGTGCCAGCAGTTACTCGAACAGTCCCGGAGAGCAGTACTTC
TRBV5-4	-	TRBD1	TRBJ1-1	CASQGVRGQVNTEAFF	TGTGCCAGCCAGGGCGTAAGGGGGCAGGTGAACACTGAAGCTTTCTTT
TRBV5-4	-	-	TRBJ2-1	CAHPTGIGYNEQFF	TGTGCCCATCCTACCGGGATCGGGTACAATGAGCAGTTCTTC
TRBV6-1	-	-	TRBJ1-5	CASSGLTPSNQPQHF	TGTGCCAGCAGTGGCCTGACACCGAGCAATCAGCCCCAGCATTTT
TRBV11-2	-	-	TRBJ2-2	CASSLDTNTGELFF	TGTGCCAGCAGCTTGGACACTAACACCGGGGAGCTGTTTTTT
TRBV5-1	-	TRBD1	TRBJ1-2	CASSVQQGENGYTF	TGCGCCAGCAGTGTACAACAGGGGGAGAATGGCTACACCTTC
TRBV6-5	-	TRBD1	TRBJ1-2	CASRRTGSNYGYTF	TGTGCCAGCAGGCGGACAGGCTCTAACTATGGCTACACCTTC
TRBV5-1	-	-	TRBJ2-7	CASSIRTDSYEQYF	TGCGCCAGCAGCATCAGGACAGATTCCTACGAGCAGTACTTC
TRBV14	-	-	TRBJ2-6	CASSQAGGSGANVLTF	TGTGCCAGCAGCCAAGCTGGCGGCTCTGGGGCCAACGTCCTGACTTTC
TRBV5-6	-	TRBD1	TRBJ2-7	CASSSTGTGEYEQYF	TGTGCCAGCAGCTCTACCGGGACAGGGGAGTACGAGCAGTACTTC
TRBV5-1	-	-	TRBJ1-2	CASSSTPGYGYTF	TGCGCCAGCAGCTCGACCCCAGGCTATGGCTACACCTTC
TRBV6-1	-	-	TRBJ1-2	CASSEVPQQGLHTF	TGTGCCAGCAGTGAAGTACCGCAGCAGGGCCTTCACACCTTC
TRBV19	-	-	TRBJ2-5	CASSIEGGNSRETQYF	TGTGCCAGTAGTATAGAAGGCGGGAACTCCCGGGAGACCCAGTACTTC
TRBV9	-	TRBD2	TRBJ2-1	CASGYQGTSSVNEQFF	TGTGCCAGCGGCTACCAAGGGACTAGCTCTGTCAATGAGCAGTTCTTC
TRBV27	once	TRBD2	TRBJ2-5	CASSLSLAGGQKTQYF	TGTGCCAGCAGTTTATCTCTAGCGGGAGGGCAAAAGACCCAGTACTTC
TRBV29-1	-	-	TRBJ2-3	CSVEGRPSTDTQYF	TGCAGCGTCGAAGGGCGGCCTAGCACAGATACGCAGTATTTT
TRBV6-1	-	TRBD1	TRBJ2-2	CASRGQGGTGELFF	TGTGCCAGCCGGGGACAGGGGGGCACCGGGGAGCTGTTTTTT
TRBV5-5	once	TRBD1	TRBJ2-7	CASSYIRTGDYEQYF	TGTGCCAGCAGCTATATCAGGACAGGGGACTACGAGCAGTACTTC
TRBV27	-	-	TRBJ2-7	CASRNSYEQYF	TGTGCCAGCAGAAACTCCTACGAGCAGTACTTC
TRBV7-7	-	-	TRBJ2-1	CASSTDRYNEQFF	TGTGCCAGCAGCACGGACAGATACAATGAGCAGTTCTTC
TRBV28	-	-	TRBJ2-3	CASSLKVGSHSDTQYF	TGTGCCAGCAGTTTAAAGGTGGGATCGCACTCAGATACGCAGTATTTT
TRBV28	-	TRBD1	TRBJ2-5	CASSFFGQGRPETQYF	TGTGCCAGCAGTTTTTTCGGACAGGGCAGGCCAGAGACCCAGTACTTC
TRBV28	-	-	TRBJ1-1	CVTAGSNTEAFF	TGTGTTACGGCAGGGTCGAACACTGAAGCTTTCTTT
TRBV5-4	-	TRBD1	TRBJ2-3	CASSLSGGINTDTQYF	TGTGCCAGCAGCTTGTCAGGGGGCATTAACACGGATACGCAGTATTTT
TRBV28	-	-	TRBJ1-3	CASSYRANTIYF	TGTGCCAGCAGTTACAGGGCAAACACCATATATTTT
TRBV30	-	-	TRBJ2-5	CAWTYPGGGETQYF	TGTGCCTGGACCTACCCGGGCGGCGGGGAGACCCAGTACTTC
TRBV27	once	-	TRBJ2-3	CASSLDARTDTQYF	TGTGCCAGCAGTTTGGATGCCCGCACAGATACGCAGTATTTT
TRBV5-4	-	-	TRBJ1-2	CASSLVAAGYTF	TGTGCCAGCAGCTTGGTCGCCGCCGGCTACACCTTC
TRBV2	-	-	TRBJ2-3	CASSDDTDTQYF	TGTGCCAGCAGTGACGACACAGATACGCAGTATTTT
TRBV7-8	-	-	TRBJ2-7	CASSLEAYEQYF	TGTGCCAGCAGCTTAGAAGCTTACGAGCAGTACTTC
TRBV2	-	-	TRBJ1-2	CASSMDSDYGYTF	TGTGCCAGCAGTATGGACAGTGACTATGGCTACACCTTC
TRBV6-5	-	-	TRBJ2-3	CASSYNDRTQYF	TGTGCCAGCAGTTATAACGACAGGACGCAGTATTTT
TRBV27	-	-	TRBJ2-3	CASSSDRTGDTQYF	TGTGCCAGCAGTTCCGACAGGACGGGGGATACGCAGTATTTT
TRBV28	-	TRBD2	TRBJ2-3	CASHGTNTQYF	TGTGCCAGTCATGGGACTAATACGCAGTATTTT
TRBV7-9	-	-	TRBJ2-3	CASSQYWGSTDTQYF	TGTGCCAGCAGCCAGTATTGGGGAAGCACAGATACGCAGTATTTT
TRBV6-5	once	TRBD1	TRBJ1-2	CASSGGAGGSGYTF	TGTGCCAGCAGTGGCGGGGCAGGGGGCTCTGGCTACACCTTC
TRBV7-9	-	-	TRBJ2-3	CASSLWRLGPTDTQYF	TGTGCCAGCAGCTTATGGAGGCTAGGCCCCACAGATACGCAGTATTTT